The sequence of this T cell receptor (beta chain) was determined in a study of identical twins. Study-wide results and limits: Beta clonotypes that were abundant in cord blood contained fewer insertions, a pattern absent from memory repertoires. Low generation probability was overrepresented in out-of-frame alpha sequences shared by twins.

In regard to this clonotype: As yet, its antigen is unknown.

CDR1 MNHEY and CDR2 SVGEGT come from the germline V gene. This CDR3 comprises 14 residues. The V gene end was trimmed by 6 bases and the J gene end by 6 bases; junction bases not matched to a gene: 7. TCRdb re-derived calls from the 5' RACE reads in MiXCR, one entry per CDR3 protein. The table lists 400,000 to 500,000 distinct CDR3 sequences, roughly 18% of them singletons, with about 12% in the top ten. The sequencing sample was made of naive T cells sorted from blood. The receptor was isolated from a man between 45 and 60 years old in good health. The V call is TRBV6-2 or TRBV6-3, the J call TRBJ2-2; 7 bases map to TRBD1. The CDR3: CASRRDRDAGELFF. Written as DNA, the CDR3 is TGTGCCAGCAGACGAGACAGGGACGCCGGGGAGCTGTTTTTT.